Sequencing of this TCR beta chain was carried out in a study of identical twins. TCRdb passed the 5' RACE reads through MiXCR, listing each CDR3 protein once. The sample lists roughly 1,500,000 distinct CDR3 sequences; under 35% were seen once. The sample taken for sequencing was cord blood. This sequence was found in a newborn girl in good health.

The CDR3 region has the DNA TGTGCCAGCAGCTTCGGAAGGGTTACTGAAGCTTTCTTT. Protein sequence: CASSFGRVTEAFF. The chain joins TRBV7-2 to TRBJ1-1; D ambiguous. Between the trimmed V and J ends, which lost 3 bases and 5 bases, there was a span of 10 bases. CDR1 SGHTA and CDR2 FQGNSA come from the germline V gene. The CDR3 totals 13 residues.